This T cell receptor beta chain is drawn from a study of CD8 T cells in ankylosing spondylitis. Study findings and constraints: Disease-associated clones were reportedly significantly overrepresented in matched ankylosing spondylitis synovial fluid. As for the disease-linked clones, they showed a CD8+ phenotype and occurred at relatively low frequencies in peripheral blood. There were earlier reports of some motif variants in reactive arthritis synovial fluid and blood. A TCR beta motif made of under 10 highly homologous variants seemed typical of ankylosing spondylitis blood.

On this clonotype: Its antigen is unknown.

CDR3 length: 14 residues. V shed 2 bases and J 7 bases; nucleotides not matched to a gene: 7. Libraries of TCR beta came from quantitative 5'-RACE with molecular barcodes. TCRdb reprocessed the 5' RACE reads via MiXCR and lists one record per CDR3 protein. This sample has over 400,000 distinct CDR3 sequences, with about 25% found just once. This receptor was taken from a male donor with ankylosing spondylitis. The rearrangement links TRBV12-3 or TRBV12-4 to TRBJ1-2; TRBD1 matches at 7 bases. Sample: blood, either unsorted or a sorted T cell fraction (not recorded which). CDR3 amino acids: CASSLRLQGSGYTF. Here the CDR3 DNA reads TGTGCCAGCAGTTTAAGGTTACAGGGGAGTGGCTACACCTTC.